The TCR beta chain under discussion was sequenced for a study of T cell responses to AZD1222 COVID-19 vaccine. Remarks on this clone: The antigen is not known.

The J segment lost 4 bases and the V segment lost 3 bases, leaving 21 bases of the junction unmatched. This CDR3 has 20 residues. Germline V gene lookup returns CDR1 SGHDN and CDR2 FVKESK. General study points: Repertoire sampling was restricted to post-peak T cell response timepoints. Seropositivity was recorded at baseline in only five to seven AZD1222 recipients. Spike was spanned by vaccine-associated CD4 TCRs, with dominance at 160-218 and 743-854. Recipients of two AZD1222 doses showed rising Spike-specific TCR breadth and depth.

Measured with immunoSEQ multiplex PCR; TCRdb has only the in-frame clones, and not every one. The data show 200,000 to 250,000 clones, roughly 94% seen once. The J gene is TRBJ1-5, the V gene TRBV14; TRBD1 matches 7 bases. The sequence derives from an adult who received the MenACWY meningococcal vaccine as a control. The material was peripheral blood, obtained 28 days after the second dose of the MenACWY control vaccine. Written as DNA, the CDR3 is TGTGCCAGCAGCCATACTCGACAGGGACCCTTCGGTAGTAGTAATCAGCCCCAGCATTTT. Its translation is CASSHTRQGPFGSSNQPQHF.